One and the same sample provided the 23 T cell receptor beta chains below, sequenced in a study of shared clonotypes between healthy human individuals. Assay used: immunoSEQ multiplex PCR; TCRdb lists only in-frame clones, some missing. The sample records approximately 250,000 clones, just over 65% being singletons. The sequencing input was memory CD4+ T cells sorted from blood. Indicated subset: CD45RA-negative fraction. These receptors were collected from a man in his thirties or forties in good health.

J is TRBJ2-2 and V is TRBV7-8; 9 nucleotides match TRBD2. The V segment lost 5 bases and the J segment 0 bases; nucleotides outside the gene matches: 10. This CDR3 is built from 18 residues. Germline CDR1 SGHVS, CDR2 FQNEAQ. The CDR3 DNA reads TGTGCCAGCAGCCTCCTAGCGGGGAACCTCGCGAACACCGGGGAGCTGTTTTTT. Encoded protein: CASSLLAGNLANTGELFF.

This clone was recorded a few times. The chain joins TRBV2 to TRBJ2-2, with D unresolved. Deletions cut 10 bases from V and 4 bases from J, with 7 bases between. This CDR3 comprises 11 residues. Germline assignment: CDR1 SNHLY and CDR2 FYNNEI. The CDR3 reads CAIASTGELFF. CDR3 DNA: TGTGCCATCGCCTCCACCGGGGAGCTGTTTTTT.

The count of this clone is one. This chain connects TRBV11-3 to TRBJ2-5; D tentatively reads TRBD1 or TRBD2 (7 bases each). The germline V gene encodes CDR1 SGHNT and CDR2 YENEEA. CDR3 length: 17 residues. V lost 1 base and J lost 2, with 17 bases in between. Here the CDR3 DNA reads TGTGCCAGCAGCTTAGGCCAGGGGGGGGCCTCACAAGAGACCCAGTACTTC. The encoded protein is CASSLGQGGASQETQYF.

This clone has more than one count but fewer than ten. This chain joins TRBV28 and TRBJ2-7; unclear D gene. V was clipped by 5 bases and J by 4 bases, with 12 bases between them. The CDR3 runs 13 residues. Germline CDR1 MDHEN, CDR2 SYDVKM. CDR3 residues: CASSPSDGYEQYF. The CDR3 nucleotides read TGTGCCAGCAGTCCTAGTGATGGGTACGAGCAGTACTTC.

CDR3 loop: CASSVLAGGRYEQYF. The CDR3 DNA is TGCGCCAGCAGCGTATTAGCGGGAGGGAGATACGAGCAGTACTTC. This chain links TRBV5-1 with TRBJ2-7; TRBD2 matches at 11 bases. The CDR3 extends over 15 amino acids. CDR1 is SGHRS, CDR2 YFSETQ, per germline. Trimming took 4 bases from V and 4 from J; bases not matched to a gene: 7.

The chain is built from TRBV30 and TRBJ2-7, with 8 bases identical to TRBD2. V shed 0 bases, J shed 3 bases, and the junction held 4 bases outside the gene matches. The CDR3 totals 14 residues. Germline V gene sequence: CDR1 GTSNPN, CDR2 SVGIG (reference sequence). This CDR3 is CAWSVASGRYEQYF. DNA for the CDR3: TGTGCCTGGAGTGTAGCTAGCGGGCGCTACGAGCAGTACTTC.

This clone was observed a handful of times. V gene TRBV4-2 combines with J gene TRBJ2-7; perhaps TRBD1 as D (6 bases). Germline assignment: CDR1 LGHNA and CDR2 YNFKEQ. There are 16 residues in the CDR3. V gave up 0 bases and J gave up 0 bases, with 12 bases separating them. The CDR3 DNA reads TGTGCCAGCAGCCAAGATAACAGGGATACCTCCTACGAGCAGTACTTC. Translation gives CASSQDNRDTSYEQYF.

This clone was picked up many times. The CDR3 sequence: CASKEALSGNTIYF. The CDR3 DNA is TGTGCCAGCAAAGAGGCCCTCTCTGGAAACACCATATATTTT. The rearrangement links TRBV27 to TRBJ1-3; D remains unclear. Trimming took off 7 bases at V and 0 bases at J, with 10 bases between the two ends. Germline lookup yields CDR1 MNHEY and CDR2 SMNVEV (reference sequence). This CDR3 has 14 residues.

V gene TRBV5-5 combines with J gene TRBJ1-3; possibly TRBD1 for D (6 bases). From germline, CDR1 is SGHKS and CDR2 YYEKEE (reference sequence). Deletions cut 4 bases from V and 0 bases from J, with 14 bases between. The CDR3 totals 16 residues. This CDR3 is CASSALTGISGNTIYF. The CDR3 DNA reads TGTGCCAGCAGCGCGCTTACAGGGATCTCTGGAAACACCATATATTTT.

The rearrangement uses TRBV4-2 and TRBJ1-4; 9 positions agree with TRBD1. Germline V gene lookup returns CDR1 LGHNA and CDR2 YNFKEQ. Unmatched junction bases numbered 6, after V lost 0 bases and J lost 13 bases. The CDR3 runs to 14 residues. This CDR3 reads CASSQESPGQGLFF. CDR3 DNA: TGTGCCAGCAGCCAAGAGTCCCCGGGACAGGGACTGTTTTTT.

This chain uses TRBV7-9 with TRBJ2-1; D might be TRBD2 (6 bases). Germline V CDR1 and CDR2: SEHNR, FQNEAQ (reference sequence). The CDR3 loop spans 15 amino acids. Trimming took 5 bases from V and 0 from J, leaving 11 bases between them. In nucleotides, the CDR3 is TGTGCCAGCAGCATTGGGACTTCCTCCTACAATGAGCAGTTCTTC. It specifies CASSIGTSSYNEQFF.

This clone was observed a few times. For the CDR3, the DNA is TGTGCCAGCAGCGCTACAGGGGGACGCACAGATACGCAGTATTTT. This sequence encodes CASSATGGRTDTQYF. V is TRBV7-9 and J is TRBJ2-3; TRBD1 aligns across 8 bases. The germline gives CDR1 SEHNR, CDR2 FQNEAQ (reference sequence). CDR3 length equals 15 residues. V gave up 5 bases and J gave up 1 base; unmatched junction bases: 5. Full variable domain (missing parts from reference TRBV7-9 and TRBJ2-3): DTGVSQNPRHKITKRGQNVTFRCDPISEHNRLYWYRQTLGQGPEFLTYFQNEAQLEKSRLLSDRFSAERPKGSFSTLEIQRTEQGDSAMYLCASSATGGRTDTQYFGPGTRLTVL.

The rearrangement links TRBV5-1 to TRBJ2-1, with D possibly being TRBD2 (6 bases). V gave up 1 base and J gave up 7 bases, with 18 bases separating them. The germline V gene has CDR1 SGHRS and CDR2 YFSETQ. The CDR3 length is 16 residues. Here the CDR3 reads CASSLRWDRRENEQFF. DNA of the CDR3: TGCGCCAGCAGCTTGAGATGGGACCGCCGGGAGAATGAGCAGTTCTTC.

The chain recombines TRBV7-9 with TRBJ2-3; either TRBD1 or TRBD2 may fit D (6 bases each). The CDR3 has 18 amino acids. Trimming cost V 3 bases and J 0 bases, with 19 bases left between them. Germline V gene data show CDR1 as SEHNR and CDR2 as FQNEAQ (reference sequence). The CDR3 DNA sequence: TGTGCCAGCAGCTTCCCTAAGGGGGTAGGGACTAGCACAGATACGCAGTATTTT. This encodes CASSFPKGVGTSTDTQYF. The full variable domain, completed using reference TRBV7-9 and TRBJ2-3, is DTGVSQNPRHKITKRGQNVTFRCDPISEHNRLYWYRQTLGQGPEFLTYFQNEAQLEKSRLLSDRFSAERPKGSFSTLEIQRTEQGDSAMYLCASSFPKGVGTSTDTQYFGPGTRLTVL.

As to this clone: Other DNA sequences of this sample code for an identical CDR3. The genes are TRBV9 and TRBJ2-2; D gene unclear. The V gene's germline CDR1 is SGDLS and CDR2 YYNGEE. The V and J ends lost 0 bases and 4 bases respectively, with 4 bases between them. This CDR3 contains 13 residues. CDR3 nucleotides: TGTGCCAGCAGCGTAGTAGGCACCGGGGAGCTGTTTTTT. This encodes CASSVVGTGELFF.

This clone was found a few times. In the same sample, other DNA sequences code for this CDR3. The rearrangement links TRBV6-4 to TRBJ2-1, with TRBD1 matching over 7 bases. Germline assignment: CDR1 MRHNA and CDR2 SNTAGT. Trimming cost V 6 bases and J 4 bases; bases outside gene matches: 3. The CDR3 extends over 13 amino acids. The CDR3 loop is CASSRDRYNEQFF. The CDR3 DNA reads TGTGCCAGCAGCCGGGACAGATACAATGAGCAGTTCTTC.

The chain recombines TRBV12-2 with TRBJ2-1; the D segment call TRBD1 is taken from the table without a DNA check. TRBV12-2 is given as a pseudogene. This CDR3 is built from 16 residues. The CDR3 here is CASRLADRVQYNEQFF. In DNA, the CDR3 is TGTGCAAGTCGCTTAGCGGACAGGGTTCAATACAATGAGCAGTTCTTC.

This clone has a single count. J is TRBJ2-6 and V is TRBV18, with TRBD2 matching 8 bases. The CDR3 runs 19 residues. Germline CDR1 is KGHSH and CDR2 is LQKENI. J was trimmed by 2 bases and V by 5 bases; bases with no gene match: 14. CDR3 amino acids: CASSSVQAGVRAGANVLTF. DNA for the CDR3: TGTGCCAGCTCATCGGTTCAAGCGGGAGTGAGAGCTGGGGCCAACGTCCTGACTTTC.

This clone was seen a few times. J is TRBJ1-1 and V is TRBV25-1; the D is unclear. The CDR3 has 15 residues. V was pared by 1 base and J by 0 bases, with 9 bases between. Germline CDR1 MGHDK, CDR2 SYGVNS. This CDR3 is CASSESGQMNTEAFF. The DNA for the CDR3 is TGTGCCAGCAGTGAATCTGGGCAAATGAACACTGAAGCTTTCTTT.

The rearrangement uses TRBV5-1 and TRBJ2-5; TRBD2 matches at 9 bases. The CDR3 consists of 14 residues. V lost 4 bases to trimming and J lost 5 bases; unmatched junction nucleotides: 6. Germline-derived CDR1 and CDR2 are SGHRS and YFSETQ. CDR3: CASSLGTSWETQYF. The CDR3 nucleotides are TGCGCCAGCAGCCTCGGGACTAGCTGGGAGACCCAGTACTTC. Using reference TRBV5-1 and TRBJ2-5 for the parts outside the CDR3, the full variable domain is KAGVTQTPRYLIKTRGQQVTLSCSPISGHRSVSWYQQTPGQGLQFLFEYFSETQRNKGNFPGRFSGRQFSNSRSEMNVSTLELGDSALYLCASSLGTSWETQYFGPGTRLLVL.

In its sample, this clone was seen once. The chain is built from TRBV10-3 and TRBJ2-7, with D possibly being TRBD1 (5 bases). Germline CDR1 ENHRY, CDR2 SYGVKD. The CDR3 runs to 13 residues. Trimming removed 4 bases from V and 3 bases from J, with 10 bases in between. The DNA for the CDR3 is TGTGCCATCAGTGGGACAAACCTCTACGAGCAGTACTTC. It codes for CAISGTNLYEQYF.

This clone was counted at least ten times. V usage is TRBV9 and J usage is TRBJ2-1; TRBD2 matches at 8 bases. The CDR3 has 15 amino acids. CDR1 is SGDLS and CDR2 is YYNGEE in the germline V gene. Trimming removed 3 bases from V and 3 bases from J; junction bases left unmatched: 5. The CDR3 DNA is TGTGCCAGCAGCGCGATAGCGGGATTCTACAATGAGCAGTTCTTC. It yields the protein CASSAIAGFYNEQFF.

The V gene is TRBV9, the J gene TRBJ2-5, with TRBD1 matching 9 bases. From germline, CDR1 is SGDLS and CDR2 YYNGEE. V lost 7 bases, J lost 5 bases, and 12 bases stayed unmatched. This CDR3 is built from 15 residues. DNA for the CDR3: TGTGCCAGCGACCGCACGGGACAGGGACGGGAGACCCAGTACTTC. Protein: CASDRTGQGRETQYF. Based on the CDR3 plus reference TRBV9 and TRBJ2-5, the full variable domain is DSGVTQTPKHLITATGQRVTLRCSPRSGDLSVYWYQQSLDQGLQFLIQYYNGEERAKGNILERFSAQQFPDLHSELNLSSLELGDSALYFCASDRTGQGRETQYFGPGTRLLVL.